Listed below are T cell receptor beta chains from one sample, sequenced in a study of immune cell composition in non-small cell lung cancer. The method was immunoSEQ multiplex PCR; TCRdb's version includes in-frame clones alone and lacks a portion of them. This sample has about 15,000 clones, with around 63% found just once. The sequencing input was lung tumor tissue. The source is a human donor with non-small cell lung cancer. CDR3s include the opening cysteine and the closing phenylalanine or tryptophan. A D gene is named only where the DNA matches it firmly. A clone size is listed for some rows: how often the clone was seen (once, few, many), or a class if it is expanded.

v_call: TRBV6-5; clone_size: few; j_call: TRBJ1-1; d_call: -; cdr3_aa: CASSKLSGAEAFF; cdr3_nt: TGTGCCAGCAGCAAACTATCGGGGGCTGAAGCTTTCTTT
v_call: TRBV5-4; clone_size: once; j_call: TRBJ2-6; d_call: -; cdr3_aa: CASSLRVSGANVLTF; cdr3_nt: TGTGCCAGCAGCTTGCGGGTCTCTGGGGCCAACGTCCTGACTTTC
v_call: TRBV7-2; clone_size: -; j_call: TRBJ1-1; d_call: TRBD1; cdr3_aa: CASSPFLAKTGGIAFF; cdr3_nt: TGTGCCAGCAGCCCCTTCCTAGCCAAAACAGGGGGCATAGCTTTCTTT
v_call: TRBV9; clone_size: -; j_call: TRBJ2-1; d_call: TRBD2; cdr3_aa: CASSELAGVGNEQFF; cdr3_nt: TGTGCCAGCAGCGAACTAGCGGGGGTAGGTAATGAGCAGTTCTTC
v_call: TRBV7-9; clone_size: once; j_call: TRBJ1-2; d_call: TRBD1; cdr3_aa: CASSPVSDRGYGYTF; cdr3_nt: TGTGCCAGCAGCCCAGTTTCGGACAGGGGCTATGGCTACACCTTC
v_call: TRBV7-2; clone_size: -; j_call: TRBJ1-1; d_call: TRBD1; cdr3_aa: CASSSTGVNTEAFF; cdr3_nt: TGTGCCAGCAGCTCGACAGGGGTGAACACTGAAGCTTTCTTT
v_call: TRBV27; clone_size: -; j_call: TRBJ1-5; d_call: -; cdr3_aa: CASSLGLGQASTYSNQPQHF; cdr3_nt: TGTGCCAGCAGTTTGGGACTAGGGCAGGCTTCGACATATAGCAATCAGCCCCAGCATTTT
v_call: TRBV7-3; clone_size: once; j_call: TRBJ2-1; d_call: -; cdr3_aa: CASSFLGVGEQFF; cdr3_nt: TGTGCCAGCAGCTTCTTAGGGGTGGGTGAGCAGTTCTTC
v_call: TRBV7-6; clone_size: -; j_call: TRBJ2-2; d_call: -; cdr3_aa: CASSSQTGEGIGELFF; cdr3_nt: TGTGCCAGCAGCTCCCAGACAGGGGAGGGAATCGGGGAGCTGTTTTTT
v_call: TRBV5-6; clone_size: -; j_call: TRBJ2-2; d_call: -; cdr3_aa: CASSPPGTGELFF; cdr3_nt: TGTGCCAGCAGCCCACCGGGGACCGGGGAGCTGTTTTTT
v_call: TRBV6-5; clone_size: few; j_call: TRBJ1-2; d_call: -; cdr3_aa: CASRRNRDGYTF; cdr3_nt: TGTGCCAGCAGACGGAACAGGGATGGCTACACCTTC
v_call: TRBV4-3; clone_size: -; j_call: TRBJ2-3; d_call: TRBD2; cdr3_aa: CASSQDPSGGTGPDTQYF; cdr3_nt: TGCGCCAGCAGCCAAGACCCTAGCGGGGGGACAGGTCCCGATACGCAGTATTTT
v_call: TRBV5-1; clone_size: -; j_call: TRBJ2-5; d_call: -; cdr3_aa: CASSGRGGGETQYF; cdr3_nt: TGCGCCAGCAGCGGTAGGGGAGGTGGGGAGACCCAGTACTTC
v_call: TRBV7-9; clone_size: -; j_call: TRBJ1-2; d_call: -; cdr3_aa: CASSLVPEGLLYGYTF; cdr3_nt: TGTGCCAGCAGCTTAGTACCAGAGGGCCTCCTCTATGGCTACACCTTC
v_call: TRBV7-3; clone_size: -; j_call: TRBJ2-5; d_call: -; cdr3_aa: CASSLIAQETQYF; cdr3_nt: TGTGCCAGCAGCTTAATAGCACAAGAGACCCAGTACTTC
v_call: TRBV11-1; clone_size: -; j_call: TRBJ2-7; d_call: -; cdr3_aa: CASRGRDNNYEQYF; cdr3_nt: TGTGCCAGCAGGGGCAGGGACAACAACTACGAGCAGTACTTC
v_call: TRBV7-2; clone_size: once; j_call: TRBJ2-5; d_call: TRBD2; cdr3_aa: CASSSGGETQYF; cdr3_nt: TGTGCCAGCAGCAGCGGGGGAGAGACCCAGTACTTC
v_call: TRBV18; clone_size: -; j_call: TRBJ1-5; d_call: TRBD1; cdr3_aa: CASSRTGDQPQHF; cdr3_nt: TGTGCCAGCTCACGGACAGGGGATCAGCCCCAGCATTTT
v_call: TRBV5-1; clone_size: -; j_call: TRBJ2-7; d_call: -; cdr3_aa: CASSHLRDTESYEQYF; cdr3_nt: TGCGCCAGCAGCCACCTTAGGGACACGGAATCCTACGAGCAGTACTTC
v_call: TRBV6-5; clone_size: -; j_call: TRBJ1-6; d_call: TRBD1; cdr3_aa: CASRPGTAGNWILHF; cdr3_nt: TGTGCCAGCAGGCCGGGGACAGCCGGTAATTGGATCCTCCACTTT
v_call: TRBV29-1; clone_size: -; j_call: TRBJ2-3; d_call: TRBD1; cdr3_aa: CSVLGTGGRTDTQYF; cdr3_nt: TGCAGCGTTCTCGGGACAGGGGGCCGCACAGATACGCAGTATTTT
v_call: TRBV20-1; clone_size: -; j_call: TRBJ1-2; d_call: TRBD1; cdr3_aa: CSASDRGGYTF; cdr3_nt: TGCAGTGCCTCGGACAGGGGCGGCTACACCTTC
v_call: TRBV2; clone_size: -; j_call: TRBJ2-3; d_call: -; cdr3_aa: CASSEVGTPFDDTQYF; cdr3_nt: TGTGCCAGCAGTGAAGTGGGGACTCCTTTTGATGATACGCAGTATTTT
v_call: TRBV5-6; clone_size: -; j_call: TRBJ2-5; d_call: -; cdr3_aa: CASSLGVGQQYF; cdr3_nt: TGTGCCAGCAGCTTGGGGGTGGGCCAGCAGTACTTC
v_call: TRBV4-1; clone_size: -; j_call: TRBJ1-1; d_call: -; cdr3_aa: CASSQVQNTEAFF; cdr3_nt: TGCGCCAGCAGCCAAGTCCAGAACACTGAAGCTTTCTTT
v_call: TRBV5-1; clone_size: once; j_call: TRBJ1-1; d_call: TRBD1; cdr3_aa: CASSLQGVGTEAFF; cdr3_nt: TGCGCCAGCAGTTTACAGGGGGTGGGCACTGAAGCTTTCTTT
v_call: TRBV27; clone_size: -; j_call: TRBJ2-5; d_call: TRBD2; cdr3_aa: CASSLRGGWRETQYF; cdr3_nt: TGTGCCAGCAGCCTGCGGGGGGGGTGGAGGGAGACCCAGTACTTC
v_call: TRBV19; clone_size: -; j_call: TRBJ2-2; d_call: -; cdr3_aa: CASSIFETGELFF; cdr3_nt: TGTGCCAGTAGTATTTTCGAGACCGGGGAGCTGTTTTTT
v_call: TRBV7-8; clone_size: once; j_call: TRBJ1-1; d_call: TRBD1; cdr3_aa: CASSDLDRGQTEAFF; cdr3_nt: TGTGCCAGCAGCGACCTAGACAGGGGGCAGACTGAAGCTTTCTTT
v_call: TRBV19; clone_size: -; j_call: TRBJ1-5; d_call: -; cdr3_aa: CASSIDSWGNQPQHF; cdr3_nt: TGTGCCAGTAGTATTGACAGTTGGGGCAATCAGCCCCAGCATTTT
v_call: TRBV5-5; clone_size: -; j_call: TRBJ1-2; d_call: TRBD1; cdr3_aa: CASSPLTGVGYTF; cdr3_nt: TGTGCCAGCAGCCCACTAACAGGGGTTGGCTACACCTTC
v_call: TRBV5-8; clone_size: -; j_call: TRBJ1-3; d_call: -; cdr3_aa: CASSIEAGNTIYF; cdr3_nt: TGTGCCAGCAGCATAGAGGCTGGAAACACCATATATTTT
v_call: TRBV6-5; clone_size: -; j_call: TRBJ1-2; d_call: -; cdr3_aa: CASSYSRGSGYGYTF; cdr3_nt: TGTGCCAGCAGTTACTCCAGGGGTTCGGGATATGGCTACACCTTC
v_call: TRBV11-2; clone_size: -; j_call: TRBJ2-7; d_call: TRBD1; cdr3_aa: CASSLDPDRRRYEQYF; cdr3_nt: TGTGCCAGCAGCTTAGATCCGGACAGGAGACGGTACGAGCAGTACTTC
v_call: TRBV21-1; clone_size: -; j_call: TRBJ2-5; d_call: -; cdr3_aa: CASSKAGGGKTQYF; cdr3_nt: TGTGCCAGCAGCAAAGCGGGGGGAGGGAAGACCCAGTACTTC
v_call: TRBV9; clone_size: -; j_call: TRBJ1-1; d_call: TRBD1; cdr3_aa: CASSVYRGTEAFF; cdr3_nt: TGTGCCAGCAGCGTCTACAGGGGCACTGAAGCTTTCTTT
v_call: TRBV7-3; clone_size: -; j_call: TRBJ1-6; d_call: TRBD1; cdr3_aa: CASSYGQENSPLHF; cdr3_nt: TGTGCCAGCAGCTACGGACAGGAAAATTCACCCCTCCACTTT
v_call: TRBV9; clone_size: -; j_call: TRBJ2-2; d_call: -; cdr3_aa: CASRGGQGSGLNTGELFF; cdr3_nt: TGTGCCAGCAGAGGGGGTCAGGGGTCGGGCCTAAACACCGGGGAGCTGTTTTTT
v_call: TRBV7-9; clone_size: once; j_call: TRBJ2-5; d_call: TRBD1; cdr3_aa: CASSTTQDRGWEETQYF; cdr3_nt: TGTGCCAGCAGCACTACCCAGGACAGGGGGTGGGAAGAGACCCAGTACTTC
v_call: TRBV19; clone_size: -; j_call: TRBJ1-3; d_call: TRBD1; cdr3_aa: CASTRDRSSGNTIYF; cdr3_nt: TGTGCCAGTACCCGGGACAGAAGCTCTGGAAACACCATATATTTT
v_call: TRBV15; clone_size: -; j_call: TRBJ2-5; d_call: TRBD1; cdr3_aa: CATSSGIDRDEETQYF; cdr3_nt: TGTGCCACCAGCAGCGGTATCGACAGGGACGAAGAGACCCAGTACTTC
v_call: TRBV19; clone_size: -; j_call: TRBJ2-5; d_call: -; cdr3_aa: CASKLRAWGETQYF; cdr3_nt: TGTGCCAGTAAGCTCAGGGCTTGGGGAGAGACCCAGTACTTC
v_call: TRBV6-4; clone_size: -; j_call: TRBJ1-1; d_call: -; cdr3_aa: CASSALGGNTEAFF; cdr3_nt: TGTGCCAGCAGTGCCTTAGGGGGGAACACTGAAGCTTTCTTT
v_call: TRBV2; clone_size: -; j_call: TRBJ2-5; d_call: TRBD1; cdr3_aa: CASRSGQGETQYF; cdr3_nt: TGTGCCAGCAGATCCGGACAGGGGGAGACCCAGTACTTC
v_call: TRBV4-1; clone_size: -; j_call: TRBJ1-2; d_call: -; cdr3_aa: CASSRGSNRDSYGYTF; cdr3_nt: TGCGCCAGCAGCCGAGGAAGCAACAGGGATAGCTATGGCTACACCTTC
v_call: TRBV7-2; clone_size: -; j_call: TRBJ2-1; d_call: -; cdr3_aa: CASSLVARGRNEQFF; cdr3_nt: TGTGCCAGCAGCTTAGTTGCCAGGGGGAGGAATGAGCAGTTCTTC